The 32 T cell receptor beta chains presented below share a single source sample, sequenced in a study of identical twins. TCRdb ran MiXCR on the 5' RACE reads and lists one entry per CDR3 protein. The repertoire has around 530,000 distinct CDR3 sequences, about 15% of them found once; the top ten carry 0.44%. The sample was also reused in another study, on yellow fever vaccine responses in identical twins.

Sample: CD4+ T cells sorted from blood. These TCRs come from a woman aged 18-30 years in good health.

This clonotype was counted only a few times. This chain connects TRBV6-5 to TRBJ1-1, with TRBD1 matching 9 bases. CDR3 length: 17 residues. Trimming at V came to 0 bases and at J to 1 base, leaving 6 bases not matched to a gene. The germline CDR1 and CDR2 sequences are MNHEY and SVGAGI. CDR3 sequence reads: CASSYSPGQGKNTEAFF. The CDR3 nucleotides read TGTGCCAGCAGTTACTCGCCAGGACAGGGGAAGAACACTGAAGCTTTCTTT.

This clonotype turned up a few times. The V call is TRBV6-1, the J call TRBJ2-1; a weak D match, TRBD2 (7 bases). The CDR3 totals 15 residues. Trimming removed 7 bases from V and 8 bases from J, with 21 bases in between. The germline CDR1 and CDR2 sequences are MNHNS and SASEGT. In DNA, the CDR3 is TGTGCCAGCACCGAGGAAGGGGGGGCCTGGGATGAGCAGTTCTTC. It is translated as CASTEEGGAWDEQFF.

Here the CDR3 reads CASTPAQFPYEQYV. The CDR3 region has the DNA TGTGCCAGCACCCCCGCCCAGTTCCCCTACGAGCAGTACGTC. The J gene is TRBJ2-7, the V gene TRBV6-2 or TRBV6-3; no definite D call. The CDR3 consists of 14 residues. CDR1 is MNHEY and CDR2 is SVGEGT in the germline V gene. Trimming left V 7 bases short and J 2 bases short, with 15 bases between.

This clonotype came up a few times. The gene calls are TRBV18 and TRBJ2-2; 9 nucleotides align to TRBD1. Germline trimming cut 3 bases from V and 4 bases from J; bases unmatched to any gene: 6. Germline values: CDR1 KGHSH, CDR2 LQKENI. This CDR3 spans 16 amino acids. The CDR3 reads CASSPNDRGSTGELFF. For the CDR3, the DNA is TGTGCCAGCTCACCGAACGACAGGGGGAGCACCGGGGAGCTGTTTTTT.

The chain joins TRBV28 to TRBJ2-7; 8 nucleotides agree with TRBD1. This CDR3 is 13 amino acids long. The trim removed 6 bases at V and 3 bases at J, leaving 4 bases unmatched. Germline loops: CDR1 MDHEN, CDR2 SYDVKM. CDR3 nucleotide sequence: TGTGCCAGCAGATGGACAGGGATCTACGAGCAGTACTTC. Protein product: CASRWTGIYEQYF.

This clonotype was picked up a small number of times. V usage is TRBV6-1 and J usage is TRBJ2-2, with D uncertain. The germline CDR1 and CDR2 sequences are MNHNS and SASEGT. The V end was cut by 8 bases, the J end by 5 bases, with 15 bases between. The CDR3 contains 14 residues. The DNA of the CDR3 is TGTGCCAGCCGGACCGGTTTTGGGACCGGGGAGCTGTTTTTT. Its translation is CASRTGFGTGELFF.

The chain recombines TRBV27 with TRBJ2-7; no reliable D call. The CDR3 loop spans 13 amino acids. Germline V gene lookup returns CDR1 MNHEY and CDR2 SMNVEV (reference sequence). V shed 2 bases and J shed 2 bases, with 7 bases lying between them. For the CDR3, the DNA is TGTGCCAGCAGTTTAAAACTTACCTACGAGCAGTACTTC. Translated: CASSLKLTYEQYF.

In this sample, this clonotype turned up a few times. V usage is TRBV3-1 and J usage is TRBJ2-2, with TRBD1 as a possible D gene (6 bases). Trimming stripped 3 bases from V and 7 bases from J, with 15 bases between. This CDR3 comprises 15 residues. Germline V lookup: CDR1 LGHDT, CDR2 YNNKEL (reference sequence). The CDR3, as DNA: TGTGCCAGCAGCCAGGGCAGGGGAGCAGGCGGGGAGCTGTTTTTT. Encoded protein: CASSQGRGAGGELFF.

This clonotype occurred many times. This chain uses TRBV12-3 or TRBV12-4 with TRBJ2-2; no clear D gene. V was clipped by 3 bases and J by 2 bases, with 1 base between them. The CDR3 consists of 12 residues. The CDR3 spells CASSFNTGELFF. The CDR3 nucleotides are TGTGCCAGCAGTTTCAACACCGGGGAGCTGTTTTTT.

This clonotype was counted only a few times. This chain joins TRBV3-1 and TRBJ1-5, with 8 nucleotides matching TRBD1. V shed 1 base and J 5 bases; nucleotides not matched to a gene: 1. The CDR3 totals 14 residues. From germline, CDR1 is LGHDT and CDR2 YNNKEL (reference sequence). The CDR3 sequence: CASSQATGDQPQHF. The CDR3 DNA is TGTGCCAGCAGCCAAGCGACAGGGGATCAGCCCCAGCATTTT.

Ten or more counts support this clonotype. The chain joins TRBV7-9 to TRBJ2-7, with 11 positions matching TRBD1. This CDR3 comprises 14 residues. Trimming at V came to 5 bases and at J to 5 bases, leaving 5 bases not matched to a gene. The germline V gene encodes CDR1 SEHNR and CDR2 FQNEAQ (reference sequence). CDR3 sequence (DNA): TGTGCCAGCAGCACAAGGGACAGGGGGGACGAGCAGTACTTC. Encoded protein: CASSTRDRGDEQYF.

This clonotype was seen many times. The chain couples TRBV12-3 or TRBV12-4 to TRBJ2-1; D is unclear. The CDR3 runs 16 residues. The V end lost 5 bases, the J end lost 5 bases, and 19 bases lay between the germline ends. CDR3 DNA: TGTGCCAGCAGTGAACTGGGGAAAGGTACGGACAATGAGCAGTTCTTC. Protein: CASSELGKGTDNEQFF.

The rearrangement joins TRBV6-1 to TRBJ2-3, with D tentatively TRBD1 (5 bases). Germline values: CDR1 MNHNS, CDR2 SASEGT. This CDR3 contains 14 residues. V lost 4 bases to trimming and J lost 0 bases, with 8 bases between them. CDR3: CASSVGHSTDTQYF. The CDR3 coding sequence is TGTGCCAGCAGTGTCGGACATAGCACAGATACGCAGTATTTT.

This clonotype was recorded at least ten times. The rearrangement joins TRBV20-1 to TRBJ1-1; D perhaps matches TRBD1 (5 bases). V was clipped by 4 bases and J by 1 base, with 13 bases between them. Germline loops: CDR1 DFQATT, CDR2 SNEGSKA (reference sequence). This CDR3 contains 14 residues. CDR3 sequence (DNA): TGCAGTGCTAAGACCGGGACGTCGAACACTGAAGCTTTCTTT. Protein: CSAKTGTSNTEAFF.

Ten or more counts support this clonotype. The chain joins TRBV2 to TRBJ2-1, with 10 nucleotides matching TRBD1. CDR1 is SNHLY, CDR2 FYNNEI, per germline. CDR3 size: 15 residues. V was pared by 5 bases and J by 3 bases, with 4 bases of the junction left unmatched. CDR3 sequence: CASSLTGGVYNEQFF. CDR3 DNA: TGTGCCAGCAGTTTGACAGGGGGCGTCTACAATGAGCAGTTCTTC.

This clonotype appeared a few times. The J gene is TRBJ1-1, the V gene TRBV5-5; TRBD1 agrees at 7 bases. Trimming at V came to 0 bases and at J to 4 bases, leaving 9 bases not matched to a gene. CDR3 length equals 16 residues. Germline V lookup: CDR1 SGHKS, CDR2 YYEKEE (reference sequence). CDR3 sequence: CASSLARGRLSTEAFF. CDR3 coding DNA: TGTGCCAGCAGCTTGGCGAGGGGGCGATTGAGCACTGAAGCTTTCTTT.

This clonotype was seen many times. The chain is built from TRBV12-3 or TRBV12-4 and TRBJ2-3, with 9 bases matching TRBD2. After removal of 1 base from V and 2 bases from J, the junction contained 4 bases not matched to a gene. This CDR3 contains 16 residues. CDR3: CASSLGLAGPTDTQYF. In nucleotides, the CDR3 is TGTGCCAGCAGTTTAGGGCTAGCGGGACCCACAGATACGCAGTATTTT.

This clonotype was counted ten times or more. In this CDR3 the conserved last residue, phenylalanine or tryptophan, is missing, so a read error is likely. The DNA is omitted, as the CDR3 cannot be located on it reliably, and the CDR3 follows TCRdb's listing. The gene calls are TRBV7-9 and TRBJ1-2; the table assigns TRBD1, which was not confirmed against the DNA. The germline CDR1 and CDR2 sequences are SEHNR and FQNEAQ (reference sequence). The CDR3 sequence runs 13 residues, both termini included. CDR3 residues: CASNKGGPAPLML.

This clonotype occurred a few times. V gene TRBV12-3 or TRBV12-4 combines with J gene TRBJ1-2, with a possible D match to TRBD1 (5 bases). With 3 bases removed from V and 3 bases from J, the gap between germline ends came to 8 bases. The CDR3 is made up of 13 amino acids. Here the CDR3 reads CASSLAGHYGYTF. The CDR3 DNA reads TGTGCCAGCAGTTTGGCAGGGCACTATGGCTACACCTTC.

This clonotype appeared many times. This rearrangement joins TRBV20-1 to TRBJ2-1; 8 nucleotides line up with TRBD2. Per the germline V gene, CDR1 is DFQATT and CDR2 is SNEGSKA (reference sequence). There are 12 residues in the CDR3. The V and J ends lost 4 bases and 7 bases, in that order; junction bases with no gene match: 3. CDR3 sequence (DNA): TGCAGTGCTACCGGACTAGCTAATGAGCAGTTCTTC. Translated: CSATGLANEQFF.

This rearrangement joins TRBV20-1 to TRBJ2-3, with 7 bases matching TRBD1. J lost 6 bases, V lost 3 bases, and 12 bases had no gene match. The CDR3 has 15 amino acids. The germline CDR1 and CDR2 sequences are DFQATT and SNEGSKA (reference sequence). The CDR3 reads CSASSRDRASDTQYF. The CDR3 DNA is TGCAGTGCTAGTAGTCGGGACAGAGCTTCGGATACGCAGTATTTT.

This clonotype has ten or more counts. The chain uses TRBV12-3 or TRBV12-4 and TRBJ1-5; 7 bases match TRBD1. The trim removed 7 bases at V and 2 bases at J, leaving 8 bases unmatched. CDR3 length: 15 amino acids. DNA for the CDR3: TGTGCCAGCACTACGGACAGGATCCGCAATCAGCCCCAGCATTTT. Translated, it gives CASTTDRIRNQPQHF.

The V gene is TRBV6-1, the J gene TRBJ2-2; D possibly corresponds to TRBD2 (5 bases). CDR3 length equals 14 residues. CDR1 MNHNS and CDR2 SASEGT come from the germline V gene. Trimming removed 6 bases at V and 1 base at J, with 9 bases between. The CDR3 reads CASRRSGNTGELFF. For the CDR3, the DNA is TGTGCCAGCAGGAGAAGCGGGAACACCGGGGAGCTGTTTTTT.

Written as DNA, the CDR3 is TGCGCCAGCAGTGATGGGGTTTACGAGCAGTACGTC. It encodes CASSDGVYEQYV. The rearrangement uses TRBV10-2 and TRBJ2-7; D is undetermined. Trimming cost V 3 bases and J 4 bases, with 7 bases left between them. The CDR3 is 12 residues long. From germline, CDR1 is WSHSY and CDR2 SAAADI.

The V and J genes are TRBV29-1 and TRBJ2-1, with 10 bases that match TRBD1. V shed 1 base, J shed 2 bases, and the junction held 2 bases outside the gene matches. This CDR3 region has 15 residues. CDR1 and CDR2 (germline): SQVTM, ANQGSEA. As DNA, the CDR3 is TGCAGCGTTGAAGTAGGGACAGGGGCCTACAATGAGCAGTTCTTC. It specifies CSVEVGTGAYNEQFF.

The chain is built from TRBV20-1 and TRBJ1-1; weak D call: TRBD1 (5 bases). The CDR3 runs to 15 residues. Germline CDR1 reads DFQATT; CDR2 reads SNEGSKA (reference sequence). With 6 bases removed from V and 5 bases from J, the gap between germline ends came to 22 bases. CDR3 coding DNA: TGCAGTGCCGCGTCGCCTGGGGCGTCGAGGACTGAAGCTTTCTTT. Amino acid sequence: CSAASPGASRTEAFF.

The sample holds one count of this clonotype. This chain connects TRBV20-1 to TRBJ1-1; D is uncertain. CDR1 and CDR2 from the germline V gene are DFQATT and SNEGSKA (reference sequence). The CDR3 has 13 amino acids. V dropped 7 bases and J dropped 6 bases, with 18 bases sitting between them. The CDR3 loop reads CSVEGMGGAEAFF. Here the CDR3 DNA reads TGCAGTGTGGAAGGGATGGGAGGAGCTGAAGCTTTCTTT.

V usage is TRBV5-1 and J usage is TRBJ2-5; perhaps TRBD2 as D (6 bases). This CDR3 comprises 16 residues. The germline V gene has CDR1 SGHRS and CDR2 YFSETQ. V was cut by 6 bases and J by 4 bases, with 22 bases left in between. The DNA for the CDR3 is TGCGCCAGCATCCTGGGAGGAAACTATCCGGGAGAGACCCAGTACTTC. Translated: CASILGGNYPGETQYF.

This chain joins TRBV20-1 and TRBJ1-3; 7 bases line up with TRBD1. This CDR3 has 16 residues. The V and J ends lost 3 bases and 0 bases, in that order; junction bases with no gene match: 8. The germline gives CDR1 DFQATT, CDR2 SNEGSKA (reference sequence). The CDR3 protein is CSASWMGQSSGNTIYF. CDR3 sequence (DNA): TGCAGTGCTAGTTGGATGGGACAGAGCTCTGGAAACACCATATATTTT.

This rearrangement joins TRBV20-1 to TRBJ2-1; 9 bases fit TRBD2. V gave up 5 bases and J gave up 3 bases; unmatched junction bases: 8. Germline-derived CDR1 and CDR2 are DFQATT and SNEGSKA (reference sequence). This CDR3 has 15 residues. The DNA of the CDR3 is TGCAGTGCTCTTAGCGGGAGAGTCTTCTACAATGAGCAGTTCTTC. As protein: CSALSGRVFYNEQFF.

The chain uses TRBV11-3 and TRBJ2-1; no clear D gene. This CDR3 has 13 residues. Germline assignment: CDR1 SGHNT and CDR2 YENEEA. Trimming took off 6 bases at V and 8 bases at J, with 14 bases between the two ends. The CDR3 bases are TGTGCCAGCAGAAGGGAAAAGTGGGATGAGCAGTTCTTC. Translating gives CASRREKWDEQFF.

The rearrangement uses TRBV6-2 or TRBV6-3 and TRBJ1-2, with TRBD1 matching 8 bases. Germline lookup yields CDR1 MNHEY and CDR2 SVGEGT. Germline trimming cut 5 bases from V and 6 bases from J; bases unmatched to any gene: 11. The CDR3 has 15 amino acids. CDR3 sequence reads: CASSETGVRRDGYTF. The CDR3, as DNA: TGTGCCAGCAGTGAGACAGGGGTGAGGAGGGATGGCTACACCTTC.